This TCR beta chain was found in a study of blood T cells in healthy people across ages. Only a few counts were recorded for this clonotype. What it binds is not known. Study-level findings and limits: Donor CMV status, an unknown factor, possibly confounded changes in expanded clonotypes. Naive and antigen-experienced cells could not be conclusively compared, given unsorted PBMCs. Researchers report that TCR beta diversity correlated strongly with naive T cell percentage.

The V gene's germline CDR1 is SGHTA and CDR2 FQGNSA. This CDR3 region has 17 residues. Trimming removed 5 bases from V and 6 bases from J; junction bases left unmatched: 8. Primed by a sample-barcoded 5' primer and a J-beta primer mix, a second PCR proceeded for 7 to 11 cycles. Each of the cDNA molecules was tagged by a template-switch adaptor with 12 random nucleotides. TCRdb recomputed calls from the 5' RACE reads with MiXCR, one row per CDR3 protein. The data show some 1.6 million distinct CDR3 sequences, about 35% seen once. The receptor was derived from a woman in her twenties or thirties in good health. The chain links TRBV7-2 to TRBJ2-2, with 14 bases lining up with TRBD2. The source material was blood. Written as DNA, the CDR3 is TGTGCCAGCAGCATCCAGGCGGGACTAGCGGGAGCCGGGGAGCTGTTTTTT. Encoded protein: CASSIQAGLAGAGELFF.